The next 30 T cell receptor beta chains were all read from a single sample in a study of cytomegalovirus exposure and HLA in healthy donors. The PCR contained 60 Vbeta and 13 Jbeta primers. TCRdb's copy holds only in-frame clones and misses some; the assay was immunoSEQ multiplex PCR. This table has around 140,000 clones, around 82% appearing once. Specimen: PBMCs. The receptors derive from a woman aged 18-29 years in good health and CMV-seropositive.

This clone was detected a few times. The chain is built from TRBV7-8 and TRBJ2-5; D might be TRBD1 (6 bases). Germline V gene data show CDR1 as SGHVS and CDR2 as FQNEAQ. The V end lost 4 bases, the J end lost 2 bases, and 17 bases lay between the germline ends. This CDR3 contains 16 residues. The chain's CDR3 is CASSWKRTVIQETQYF. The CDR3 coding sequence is TGTGCCAGCAGCTGGAAGAGGACAGTTATTCAAGAGACCCAGTACTTC.

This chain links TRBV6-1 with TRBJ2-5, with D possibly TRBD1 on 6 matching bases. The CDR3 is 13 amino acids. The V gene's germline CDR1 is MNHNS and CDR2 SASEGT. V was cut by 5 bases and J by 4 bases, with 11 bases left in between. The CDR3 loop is CASSPYRAETQYF. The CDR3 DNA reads TGTGCCAGCAGTCCCTACAGGGCAGAGACCCAGTACTTC.

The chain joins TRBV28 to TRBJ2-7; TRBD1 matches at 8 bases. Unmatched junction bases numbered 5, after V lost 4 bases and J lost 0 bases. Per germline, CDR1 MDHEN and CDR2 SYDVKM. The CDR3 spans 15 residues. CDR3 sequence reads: CASSSPGTGSYEQYF. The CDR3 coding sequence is TGTGCCAGCAGTTCCCCCGGGACAGGCTCCTACGAGCAGTACTTC.

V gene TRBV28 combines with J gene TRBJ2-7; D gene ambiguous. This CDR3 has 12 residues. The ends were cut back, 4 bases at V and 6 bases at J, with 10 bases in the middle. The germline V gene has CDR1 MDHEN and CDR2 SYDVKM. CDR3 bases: TGTGCCAGCAGTTCTCAAATCGGCGAGCAGTACTTC. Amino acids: CASSSQIGEQYF.

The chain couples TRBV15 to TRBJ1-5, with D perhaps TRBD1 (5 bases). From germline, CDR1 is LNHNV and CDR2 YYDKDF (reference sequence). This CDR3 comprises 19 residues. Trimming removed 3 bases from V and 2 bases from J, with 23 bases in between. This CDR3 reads CATSRSRVDRREGNQPQHF. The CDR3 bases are TGTGCCACCAGCAGGAGCCGAGTGGATCGCAGGGAAGGCAATCAGCCCCAGCATTTT. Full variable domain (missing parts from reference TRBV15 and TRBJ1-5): DAMVIQNPRYQVTQFGKPVTLSCSQTLNHNVMYWYQQKSSQAPKLLFHYYDKDFNNEADTPDNFQSRRPNTSFCFLDIRSPGLGDTAMYLCATSRSRVDRREGNQPQHFGDGTRLSIL.

This chain's CDR3 is CAIRLNYGYTF. The CDR3 DNA sequence: TGTGCCATCAGATTAAACTATGGCTACACCTTC. The chain combines TRBV10-3 with TRBJ1-2; D is unresolved. Per the germline V gene, CDR1 is ENHRY and CDR2 is SYGVKD. V lost 6 bases to trimming and J lost 2 bases, with 4 bases between them. This CDR3 is built from 11 residues.

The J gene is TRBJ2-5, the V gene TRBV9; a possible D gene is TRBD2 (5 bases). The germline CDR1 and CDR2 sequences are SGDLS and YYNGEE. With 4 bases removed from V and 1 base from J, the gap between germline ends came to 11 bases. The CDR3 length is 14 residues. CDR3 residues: CASSSLASQETQYF. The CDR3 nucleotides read TGTGCCAGCAGCTCGTTAGCGAGCCAAGAGACCCAGTACTTC.

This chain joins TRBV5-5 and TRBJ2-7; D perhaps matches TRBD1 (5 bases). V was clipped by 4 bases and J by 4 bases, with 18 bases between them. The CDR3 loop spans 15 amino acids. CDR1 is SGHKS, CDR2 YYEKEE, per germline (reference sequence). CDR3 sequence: CASSPQPDSSYEQYF. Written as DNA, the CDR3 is TGTGCCAGCAGCCCACAACCAGACAGTAGTTACGAGCAGTACTTC.

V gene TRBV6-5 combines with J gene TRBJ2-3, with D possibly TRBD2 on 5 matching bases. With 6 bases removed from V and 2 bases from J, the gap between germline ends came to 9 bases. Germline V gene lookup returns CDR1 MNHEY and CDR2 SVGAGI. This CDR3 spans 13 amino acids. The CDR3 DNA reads TGTGCCAGCAGCCTAGCCCACACAGATACGCAGTATTTT. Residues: CASSLAHTDTQYF.

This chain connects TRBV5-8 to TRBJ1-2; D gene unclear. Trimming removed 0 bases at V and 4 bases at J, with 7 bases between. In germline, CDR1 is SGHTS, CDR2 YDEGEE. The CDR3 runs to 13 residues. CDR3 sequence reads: CASSLGGGYGYTF. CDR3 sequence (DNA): TGTGCCAGCAGCTTGGGAGGAGGCTATGGCTACACCTTC.

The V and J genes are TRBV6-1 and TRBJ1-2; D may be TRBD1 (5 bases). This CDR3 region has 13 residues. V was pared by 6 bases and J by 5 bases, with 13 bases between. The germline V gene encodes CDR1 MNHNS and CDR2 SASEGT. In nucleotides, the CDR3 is TGTGCCAGCAGCGCCGTCGACAGATATGGCTACACCTTC. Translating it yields CASSAVDRYGYTF.

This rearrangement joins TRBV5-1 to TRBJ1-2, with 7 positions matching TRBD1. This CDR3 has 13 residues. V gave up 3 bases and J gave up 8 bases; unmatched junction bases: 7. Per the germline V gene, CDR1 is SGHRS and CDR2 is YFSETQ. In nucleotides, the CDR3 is TGCGCCAGCAGCTCGAGAGGGGACAGAGGCTACACCTTC. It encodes CASSSRGDRGYTF.

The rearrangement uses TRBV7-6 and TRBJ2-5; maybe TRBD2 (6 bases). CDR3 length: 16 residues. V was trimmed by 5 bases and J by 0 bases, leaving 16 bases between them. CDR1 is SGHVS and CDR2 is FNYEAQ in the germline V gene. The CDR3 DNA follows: TGTGCCAGCAGCCCCGCGGGATGGCAGAACCAAGAGACCCAGTACTTC. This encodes CASSPAGWQNQETQYF.

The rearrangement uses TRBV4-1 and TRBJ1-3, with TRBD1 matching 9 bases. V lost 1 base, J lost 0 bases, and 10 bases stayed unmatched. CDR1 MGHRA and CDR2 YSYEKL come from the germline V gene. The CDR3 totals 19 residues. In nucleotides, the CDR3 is TGCGCCAGCAGCCAAGTGGGACAGGGCTCCCGGAGCTCTGGAAACACCATATATTTT. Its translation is CASSQVGQGSRSSGNTIYF.

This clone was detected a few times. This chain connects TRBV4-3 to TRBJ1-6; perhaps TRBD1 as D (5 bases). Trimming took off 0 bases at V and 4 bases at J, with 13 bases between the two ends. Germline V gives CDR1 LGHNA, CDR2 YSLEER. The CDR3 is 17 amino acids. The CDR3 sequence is CASSQDPGGSYNSPLHF. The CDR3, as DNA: TGCGCCAGCAGCCAAGATCCCGGGGGGTCTTATAATTCACCCCTCCACTTT.

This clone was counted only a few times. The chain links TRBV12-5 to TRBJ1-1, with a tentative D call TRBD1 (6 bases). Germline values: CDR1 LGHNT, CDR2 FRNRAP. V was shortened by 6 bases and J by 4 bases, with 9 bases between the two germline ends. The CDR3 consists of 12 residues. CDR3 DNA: TGTGCTAGTGGAGGGGGAGTCACTGAAGCTTTCTTT. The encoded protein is CASGGGVTEAFF.

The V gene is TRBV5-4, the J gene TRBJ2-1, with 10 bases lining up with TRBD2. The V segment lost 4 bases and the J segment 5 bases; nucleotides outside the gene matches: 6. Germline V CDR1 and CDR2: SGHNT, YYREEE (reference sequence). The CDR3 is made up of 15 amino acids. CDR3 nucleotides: TGTGCCAGCAGCCCGCTAGCGGGGGTAAACAATGAGCAGTTCTTC. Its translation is CASSPLAGVNNEQFF.

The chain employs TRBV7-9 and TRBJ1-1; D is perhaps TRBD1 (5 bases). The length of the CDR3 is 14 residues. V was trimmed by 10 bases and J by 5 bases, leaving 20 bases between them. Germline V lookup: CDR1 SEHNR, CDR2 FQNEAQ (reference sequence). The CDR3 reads CATTSQPSGTEAFF. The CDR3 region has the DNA TGTGCCACCACCTCGCAACCATCAGGGACTGAAGCTTTCTTT.

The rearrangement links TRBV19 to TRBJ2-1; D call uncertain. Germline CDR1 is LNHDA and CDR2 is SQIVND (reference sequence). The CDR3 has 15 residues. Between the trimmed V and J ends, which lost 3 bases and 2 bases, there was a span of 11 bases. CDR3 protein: CASSIRHLTYNEQFF. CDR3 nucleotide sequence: TGTGCCAGTAGTATCCGACACCTAACCTACAATGAGCAGTTCTTC.

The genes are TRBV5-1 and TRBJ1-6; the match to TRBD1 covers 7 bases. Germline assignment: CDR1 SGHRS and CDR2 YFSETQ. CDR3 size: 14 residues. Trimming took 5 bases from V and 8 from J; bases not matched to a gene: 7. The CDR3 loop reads CASSLQGRDSPLHF. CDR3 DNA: TGCGCCAGCAGTTTACAGGGGAGAGATTCACCCCTCCACTTT.

CDR3 sequence: CASSLNARDTVWETQYF. CDR3 in DNA: TGCGCCAGCAGCTTAAACGCCCGGGACACGGTATGGGAGACCCAGTACTTC. This chain links TRBV5-1 with TRBJ2-5; perhaps TRBD1 as D (6 bases). Germline CDR1 SGHRS, CDR2 YFSETQ. The CDR3 spans 17 residues. The V and J ends lost 2 bases and 5 bases respectively, with 22 bases between them.

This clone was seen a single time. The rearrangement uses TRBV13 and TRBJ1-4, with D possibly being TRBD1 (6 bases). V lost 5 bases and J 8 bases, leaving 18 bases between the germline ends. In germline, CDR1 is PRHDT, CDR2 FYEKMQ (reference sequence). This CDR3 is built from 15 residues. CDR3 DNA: TGTGCCAGCAGCGGACAGAAGGCTTTCGGCGAAAAACTGTTTTTT. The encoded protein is CASSGQKAFGEKLFF. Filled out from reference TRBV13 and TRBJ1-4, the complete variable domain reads AAGVIQSPRHLIKEKRETATLKCYPIPRHDTVYWYQQGPGQDPQFLISFYEKMQSDKGSIPDRFSAQQFSDYHSELNMSSLELGDSALYFCASSGQKAFGEKLFFGSGTQLSVL.

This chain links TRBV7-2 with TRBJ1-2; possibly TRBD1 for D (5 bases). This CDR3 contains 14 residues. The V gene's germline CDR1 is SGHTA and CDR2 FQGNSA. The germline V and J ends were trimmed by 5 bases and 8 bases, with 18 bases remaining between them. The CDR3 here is CASSSRGREDGYTF. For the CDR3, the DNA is TGTGCCAGCAGCAGTCGGGGACGGGAGGACGGCTACACCTTC.

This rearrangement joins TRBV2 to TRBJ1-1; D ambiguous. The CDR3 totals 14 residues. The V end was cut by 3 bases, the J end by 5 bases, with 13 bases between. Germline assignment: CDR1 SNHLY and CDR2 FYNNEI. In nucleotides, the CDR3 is TGTGCCAGCAGTGATCCGGGCACGGGGACTGAAGCTTTCTTT. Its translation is CASSDPGTGTEAFF.

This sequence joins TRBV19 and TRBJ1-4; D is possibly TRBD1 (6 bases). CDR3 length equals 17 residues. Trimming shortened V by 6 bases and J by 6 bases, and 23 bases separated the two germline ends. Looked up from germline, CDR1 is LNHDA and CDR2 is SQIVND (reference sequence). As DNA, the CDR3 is TGTGCCAGTAGCCAAGTTACAGGGAAGCCCGAAGATGAAAAACTGTTTTTT. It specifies CASSQVTGKPEDEKLFF.

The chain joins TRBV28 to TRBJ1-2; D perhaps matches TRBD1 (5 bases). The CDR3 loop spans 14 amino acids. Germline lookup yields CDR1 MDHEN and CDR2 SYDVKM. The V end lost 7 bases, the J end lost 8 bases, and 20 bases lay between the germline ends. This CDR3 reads CASKWGLSSGGYTF. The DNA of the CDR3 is TGTGCCAGCAAGTGGGGCCTCAGTTCCGGGGGCTACACCTTC.

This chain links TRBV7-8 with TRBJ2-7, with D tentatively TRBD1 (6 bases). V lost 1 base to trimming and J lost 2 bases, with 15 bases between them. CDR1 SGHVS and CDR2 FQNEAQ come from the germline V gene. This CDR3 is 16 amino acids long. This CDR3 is CASSLVPDRSPYEQYF. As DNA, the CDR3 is TGTGCCAGCAGCTTAGTCCCCGACAGGAGCCCCTACGAGCAGTACTTC.

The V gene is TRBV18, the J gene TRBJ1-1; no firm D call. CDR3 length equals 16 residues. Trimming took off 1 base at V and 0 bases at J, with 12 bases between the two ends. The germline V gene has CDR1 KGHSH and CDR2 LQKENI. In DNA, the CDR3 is TGTGCCAGCTCACCACGACAAGCTTTGATGAACACTGAAGCTTTCTTT. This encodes CASSPRQALMNTEAFF.

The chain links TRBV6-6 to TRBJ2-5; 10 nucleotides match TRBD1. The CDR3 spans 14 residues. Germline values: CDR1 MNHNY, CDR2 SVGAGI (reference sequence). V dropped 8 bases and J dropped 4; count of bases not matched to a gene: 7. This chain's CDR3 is CASWGTGVVETQYF. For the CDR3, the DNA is TGTGCCAGCTGGGGGACAGGGGTGGTAGAGACCCAGTACTTC.

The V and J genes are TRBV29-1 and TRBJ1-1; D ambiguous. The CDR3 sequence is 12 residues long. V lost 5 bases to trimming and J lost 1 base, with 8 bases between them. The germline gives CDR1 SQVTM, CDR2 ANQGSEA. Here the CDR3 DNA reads TGCAGCGTTAGGCGGCGGAACACTGAAGCTTTCTTT. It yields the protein CSVRRRNTEAFF.